This is a list of T cell receptor beta chains from one sample in a study of blood T cell repertoires in COVID-19. Using immunoSEQ multiplex PCR, the repertoire was profiled, and TCRdb retains in-frame clones only, with some absent. This sample carries approximately 9,500 clones, 70% to 90% of them seen once, and the ten largest clones take approximately 5%. Sequencing was performed on peripheral blood. All receptors derive from a human donor in a cohort sampled during active COVID-19. The conserved cysteine and the conserved F or W are not part of the CDR3 here. A D gene is named only where the DNA matches it firmly.

TRBJ1-1,TRBV7-2,-,ASSLSGGGIGEAF
TRBJ2-7,TRBV5-1,-,ASSLDPGSASEQY
TRBJ1-6,TRBV14,-,ASSQVSGTISPLH
TRBJ2-7,TRBV4-1,TRBD1,ASSQARDRMY
TRBJ1-2,TRBV6-5,-,ASIPGGAWGYT
TRBJ2-7,TRBV5-1,TRBD1,ASSSLSGGAADEQY
TRBJ1-2,TRBV7-6,TRBD1,ASSTDRGVGYT
TRBJ2-2,TRBV5-4,-,ASRFDRTDTGELF
TRBJ2-6,TRBV29-1,TRBD1,SVKFEGQGATGANVLT
TRBJ2-7,TRBV27,-,ASSLRGGPTTNEQY
TRBJ1-6,TRBV6-1,-,ASSEAPGSYNSPLH
TRBJ1-2,TRBV28,-,ASVVVGAKGYT
TRBJ1-4,TRBV18,-,ASSPGLLEKLF
TRBJ2-5,TRBV11-3,TRBD2,ASSLQTSGGVETQY
TRBJ2-7,TRBV7-2,-,ASSLGTTPAGSYEQY
TRBJ1-5,TRBV19,-,ASSIARQINQPQH
TRBJ1-2,TRBV19,TRBD1,ASSSQGLNGYT
TRBJ1-2,TRBV19,TRBD1,ASLGQGGYGYT
TRBJ2-7,TRBV27,TRBD1,ASSLAPDRAYEQY
TRBJ1-4,TRBV3-1/TRBV3-2,-,ASSLGGEKEKLF
TRBJ2-5,TRBV27,TRBD1,ASSLGQQETQY
TRBJ1-2,TRBV19,TRBD1,ASSIPTGRYGYT
TRBJ2-3,TRBV5-8,-,ASSPRDTQY
TRBJ2-5,TRBV7-6,TRBD2,ASSLALSGGPEGETQY
TRBJ2-3,TRBV19,-,ASSIGQGIGDTQY
TRBJ1-5,TRBV5-1,-,ASSIARTVNQPQH
TRBJ2-5,TRBV7-3,-,ASSSRVQETQY
TRBJ1-3,TRBV5-6,-,ASSLGRTPHTIY
TRBJ1-3,TRBV7-9,-,ASSPRTGSGNTIY
TRBJ2-7,TRBV11-1,-,ASSLAARGGIYEQY
TRBJ2-2,TRBV18,TRBD1,ASSSGQVGTGELF
TRBJ1-4,TRBV2,-,ASSRGGQGEKLF
TRBJ1-5,TRBV3-1/TRBV3-2,-,ASSQDLDSNQPQH
TRBJ1-4,TRBV5-1,-,ASSSQGFNEKLF
TRBJ1-2,TRBV6-4,-,ASSPQGTGGGYT
TRBJ2-7,TRBV20-1,TRBD1,SASSSGTGVYEQY
TRBJ2-1,TRBV14,-,ASSPLRGGSYNEQF
TRBJ1-4,TRBV7-9,TRBD1,ASSSGRQGAEKLF
TRBJ2-4,TRBV19,-,ASSIATAAKNIQY
TRBJ1-1,TRBV14,-,ASSQAPPYPDEAF
TRBJ1-4,TRBV3-1/TRBV3-2,-,ASSGGGGEKLF
TRBJ2-5,TRBV5-1,TRBD1,ASSPGTGQETQY
TRBJ2-5,TRBV5-1,TRBD2,ASSLGQRGQETQY
TRBJ1-1,TRBV27,-,ASSLGAWAGNTEAF
TRBJ1-6,TRBV6-4,-,ASSEQVHNSPLH
TRBJ2-3,TRBV5-1,TRBD2,ASSWTRGGTDTQY
TRBJ1-1,TRBV5-1,TRBD1,ASSNRTGGYTEAF
TRBJ2-7,TRBV30,-,AWARGVYEQY
TRBJ2-3,TRBV3-1/TRBV3-2,TRBD2,ASSQGIAGGGDTQY
TRBJ1-2,TRBV5-4,-,ASGDYREGDYGYT
TRBJ1-6,TRBV4-1,-,ASSQAGSSTPLH
TRBJ2-7,TRBV11-1,TRBD1,ASSSRGLPYEQY
TRBJ2-3,TRBV4-2,TRBD2,ASSRPGLAGAHTDTQY
TRBJ2-7,TRBV2,TRBD1,ASSAGGYEQY
TRBJ1-1,TRBV19,TRBD1,ASNPRDSRHTEAF
TRBJ2-7,TRBV7-3,TRBD1,ASSVSGTGLYEQY
TRBJ2-2,TRBV9,TRBD2,ASSVPGLGPNTGELF
TRBJ2-7,TRBV28,TRBD1,ASSLTGTGSDEQY
TRBJ2-7,TRBV13,-,ASSLRGTSYEQY